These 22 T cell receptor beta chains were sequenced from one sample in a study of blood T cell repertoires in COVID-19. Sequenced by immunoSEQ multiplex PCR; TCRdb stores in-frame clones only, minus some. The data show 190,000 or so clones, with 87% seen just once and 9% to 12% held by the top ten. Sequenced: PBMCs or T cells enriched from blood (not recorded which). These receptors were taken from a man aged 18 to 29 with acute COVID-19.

In nucleotides, the CDR3 is TGTGCCACCCTGGGACTAGCGGTTTCCTACGAGCAGTACTTC. Translating it yields CATLGLAVSYEQYF. The rearrangement links TRBV28 to TRBJ2-7, with TRBD2 matching 11 bases. CDR3 size: 14 residues. Germline CDR1 reads MDHEN; CDR2 reads SYDVKM. J lost 1 base, V lost 10 bases, and 6 bases had no gene match.

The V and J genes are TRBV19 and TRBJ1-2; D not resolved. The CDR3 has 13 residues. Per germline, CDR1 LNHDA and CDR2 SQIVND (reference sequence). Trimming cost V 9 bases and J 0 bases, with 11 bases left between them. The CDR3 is CASAVRPNYGYTF. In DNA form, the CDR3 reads TGTGCCAGCGCGGTGCGGCCTAACTATGGCTACACCTTC.

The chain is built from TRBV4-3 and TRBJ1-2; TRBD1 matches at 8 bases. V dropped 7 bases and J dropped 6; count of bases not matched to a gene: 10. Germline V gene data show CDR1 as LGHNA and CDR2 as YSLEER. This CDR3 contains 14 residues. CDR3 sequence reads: CASNRQGTYDGYTF. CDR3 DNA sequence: TGCGCCAGCAACAGACAGGGGACTTATGATGGCTACACCTTC.

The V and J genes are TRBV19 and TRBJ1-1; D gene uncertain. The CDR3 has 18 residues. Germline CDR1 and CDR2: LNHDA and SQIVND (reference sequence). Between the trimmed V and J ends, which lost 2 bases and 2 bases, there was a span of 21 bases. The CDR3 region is CASSIRSRGRASNTEAFF. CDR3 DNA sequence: TGTGCCAGTAGTATAAGGTCGCGAGGGAGGGCAAGCAACACTGAAGCTTTCTTT.

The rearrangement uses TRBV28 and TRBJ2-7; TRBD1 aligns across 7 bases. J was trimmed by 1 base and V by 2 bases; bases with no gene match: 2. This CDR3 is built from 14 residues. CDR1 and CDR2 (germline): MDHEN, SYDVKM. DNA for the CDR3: TGTGCCAGCAGTTTACCGGGACAGTCCTACGAGCAGTACTTC. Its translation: CASSLPGQSYEQYF.

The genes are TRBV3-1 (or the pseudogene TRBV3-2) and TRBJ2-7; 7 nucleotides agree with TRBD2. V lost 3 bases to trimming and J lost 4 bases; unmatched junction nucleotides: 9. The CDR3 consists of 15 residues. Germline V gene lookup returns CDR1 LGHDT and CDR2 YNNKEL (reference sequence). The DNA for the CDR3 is TGTGCCAGCAGCCACGTAGGCGGGAGTCAGTACGAGCAGTACTTC. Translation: CASSHVGGSQYEQYF.

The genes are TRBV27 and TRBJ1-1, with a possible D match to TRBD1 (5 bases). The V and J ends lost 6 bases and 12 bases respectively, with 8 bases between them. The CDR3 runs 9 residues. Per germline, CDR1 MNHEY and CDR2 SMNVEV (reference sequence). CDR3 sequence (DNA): TGTGCCAGCAGGGGGGGGACTTTCTTT. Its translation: CASRGGTFF.

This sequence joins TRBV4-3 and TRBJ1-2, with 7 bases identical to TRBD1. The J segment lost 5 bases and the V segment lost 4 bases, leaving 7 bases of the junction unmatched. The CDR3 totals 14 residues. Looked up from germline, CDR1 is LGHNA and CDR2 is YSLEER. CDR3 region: CASSPTGPPYGYTF. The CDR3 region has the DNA TGCGCCAGCAGCCCGACAGGGCCACCATATGGCTACACCTTC.

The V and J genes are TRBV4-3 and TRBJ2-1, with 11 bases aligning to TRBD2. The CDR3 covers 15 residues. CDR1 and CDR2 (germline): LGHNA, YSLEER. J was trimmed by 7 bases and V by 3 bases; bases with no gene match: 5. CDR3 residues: CASSHDWTSGNEQFF. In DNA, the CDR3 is TGCGCCAGCAGCCACGACTGGACTAGCGGGAATGAGCAGTTCTTC.

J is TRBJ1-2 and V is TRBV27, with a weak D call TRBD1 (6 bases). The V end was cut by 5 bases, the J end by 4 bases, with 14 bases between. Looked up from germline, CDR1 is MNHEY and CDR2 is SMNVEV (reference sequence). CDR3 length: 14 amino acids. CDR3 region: CASSPTGFVYGYTF. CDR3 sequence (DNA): TGTGCCAGCAGTCCCACAGGGTTCGTCTATGGCTACACCTTC.

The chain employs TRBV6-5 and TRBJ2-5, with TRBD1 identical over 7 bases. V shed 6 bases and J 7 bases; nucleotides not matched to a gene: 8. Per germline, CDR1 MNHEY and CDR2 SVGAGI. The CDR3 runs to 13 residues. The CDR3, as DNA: TGTGCCAGCAGCCCGACAGGGCTAGGGACCCAGTACTTC. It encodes CASSPTGLGTQYF.

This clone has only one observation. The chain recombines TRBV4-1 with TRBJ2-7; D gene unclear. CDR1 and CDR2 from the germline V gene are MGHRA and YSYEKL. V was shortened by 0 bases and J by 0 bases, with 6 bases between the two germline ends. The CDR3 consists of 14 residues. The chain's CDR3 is CASSQDQSSYEQYF. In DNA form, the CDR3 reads TGCGCCAGCAGCCAAGACCAATCCTCCTACGAGCAGTACTTC.

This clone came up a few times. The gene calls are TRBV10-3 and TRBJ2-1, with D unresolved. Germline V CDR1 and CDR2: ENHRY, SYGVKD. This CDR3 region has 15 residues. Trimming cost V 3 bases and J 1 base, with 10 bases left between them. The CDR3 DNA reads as TGTGCCATCAGTGAACCAGGCAATTCCTACAATGAGCAGTTCTTC. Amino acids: CAISEPGNSYNEQFF.

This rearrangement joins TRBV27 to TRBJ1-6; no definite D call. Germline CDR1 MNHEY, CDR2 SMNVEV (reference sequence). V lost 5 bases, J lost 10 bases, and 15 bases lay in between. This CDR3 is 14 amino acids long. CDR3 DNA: TGTGCCAGCAGTCCCGCCCCGCCCGGGTCACCCCTCCACTTT. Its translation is CASSPAPPGSPLHF.

The CDR3 DNA sequence: TGTGCCACCAGTGATCATCTGGACAGCGCCGGGGAGCTGTTTTTT. This codes for CATSDHLDSAGELFF. The chain joins TRBV24-1 to TRBJ2-2, with D tentatively TRBD1 (6 bases). CDR3 length equals 15 residues. Germline V lookup: CDR1 KGHDR, CDR2 SFDVKD. V was shortened by 3 bases and J by 6 bases, with 13 bases between the two germline ends.

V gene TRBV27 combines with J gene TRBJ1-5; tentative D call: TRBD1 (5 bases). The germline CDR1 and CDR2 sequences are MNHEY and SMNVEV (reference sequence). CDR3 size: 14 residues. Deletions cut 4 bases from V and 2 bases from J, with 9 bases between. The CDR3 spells CASSSGGGNQPQHF. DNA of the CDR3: TGTGCCAGCAGTTCGGGGGGGGGCAATCAGCCCCAGCATTTT.

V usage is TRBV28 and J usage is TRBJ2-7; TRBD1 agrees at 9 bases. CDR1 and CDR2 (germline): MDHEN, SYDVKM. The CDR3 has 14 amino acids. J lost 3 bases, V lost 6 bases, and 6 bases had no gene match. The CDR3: CASSRQGGLYEQYF. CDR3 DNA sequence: TGTGCCAGCAGCCGACAGGGGGGGCTCTACGAGCAGTACTTC.

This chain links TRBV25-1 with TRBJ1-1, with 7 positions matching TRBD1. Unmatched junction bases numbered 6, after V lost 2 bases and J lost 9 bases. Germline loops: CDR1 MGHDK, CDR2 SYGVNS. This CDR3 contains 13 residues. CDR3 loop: CASSEHRDSKAFF. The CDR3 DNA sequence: TGTGCCAGCAGTGAACATAGGGACAGCAAAGCTTTCTTT.

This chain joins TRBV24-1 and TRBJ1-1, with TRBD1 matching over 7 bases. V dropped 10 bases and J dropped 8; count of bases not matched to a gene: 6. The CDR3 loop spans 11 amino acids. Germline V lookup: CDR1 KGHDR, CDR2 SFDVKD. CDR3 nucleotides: TGTGCCACGGAAGGGACAGACGAAGCTTTCTTT. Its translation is CATEGTDEAFF.

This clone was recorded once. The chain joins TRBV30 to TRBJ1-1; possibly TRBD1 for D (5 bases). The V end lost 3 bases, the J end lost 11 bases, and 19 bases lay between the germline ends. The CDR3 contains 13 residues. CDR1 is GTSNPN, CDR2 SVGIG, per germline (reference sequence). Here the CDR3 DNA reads TGTGCCTGGAGCCCAGGGTTACTATCGGCTGCTTTCTTT. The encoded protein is CAWSPGLLSAAFF.

CDR3 protein: CASEGRTEAFF. The CDR3 nucleotides are TGTGCCTCGGAGGGACGCACTGAAGCTTTCTTT. The chain couples TRBV30 to TRBJ1-1; perhaps TRBD1 as D (5 bases). The germline V and J ends were trimmed by 7 bases and 4 bases, with 10 bases remaining between them. CDR1 is GTSNPN and CDR2 is SVGIG in the germline V gene (reference sequence). The CDR3 covers 11 residues.

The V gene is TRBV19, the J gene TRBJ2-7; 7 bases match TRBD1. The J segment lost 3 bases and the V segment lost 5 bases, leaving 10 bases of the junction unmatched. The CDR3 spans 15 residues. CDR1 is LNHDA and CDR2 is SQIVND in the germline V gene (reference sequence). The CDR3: CASSLGTELFYEQYF. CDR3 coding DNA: TGTGCCAGTAGTCTCGGGACAGAGTTATTCTACGAGCAGTACTTC. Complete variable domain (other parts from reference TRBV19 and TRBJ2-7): DGGITQSPKYLFRKEGQNVTLSCEQNLNHDAMYWYRQDPGQGLRLIYYSQIVNDFQKGDIAEGYSVSREKKESFPLTVTSAQKNPTAFYLCASSLGTELFYEQYFGPGTRLTVT.